A selection of T cell receptor beta chains follows, all from one sample in a study of blood T cells in healthy people across ages. One entry per CDR3 protein results from TCRdb running MiXCR on the 5' RACE reads. The sample yields around 990,000 distinct CDR3 sequences, around two fifths seen once. The sequenced material came from blood. These receptors were taken from a man between 18 and 29 years old in good health. Each CDR3 is given with its conserved first and last residue. Fields, in order: clone size, V gene, D gene, J gene, CDR3 DNA, CDR3 protein. The D gene is left open where the match is weak. Clone size, where shown, is once, few, many, or a class for clones that have expanded.

.	TRBV7-2	.	TRBJ1-4	TGTGCCAGCAGCGTAATGACAGGTCGGAATGAAAATCTGTTTTTT	CASSVMTGRNENLFF
few	TRBV20-1	.	TRBJ1-5	TGCAGTGCTAGAGATATGGCAACAAGCCAGCCCCAGCATTTT	CSARDMATSQPQHF
.	TRBV20-1	.	TRBJ1-2	TGCAGTGCTAAAGAGGCAGGACTTTATGGCTACACCTTC	CSAKEAGLYGYTF
once	TRBV20-1	TRBD1	TRBJ2-7	TGCAGTGCCGACGACAGGGTTAAGGATGAGCAGTACTTC	CSADDRVKDEQYF
.	TRBV12-3/TRBV12-4	.	TRBJ2-7	TGTGCCAGCAGCCGTCGGGAGAGCTCCTACAATGAGCAGTACTTC	CASSRRESSYNEQYF
few	TRBV5-1	TRBD1	TRBJ1-1	TGCGCCAGCAGCTACGAAACCAGGGGGTCAGGAACTGAAGCTTTCTTT	CASSYETRGSGTEAFF
once	TRBV4-2	TRBD2	TRBJ2-1	TGTGCCAACAGCCAAGTGGGGACTAGCGGTCCGAGCTCCTACAATGAGCAGTTCTTC	CANSQVGTSGPSSYNEQFF
.	TRBV27	.	TRBJ1-2	TGTGCCAGCAGTTTATCCAGGGGAAGTACCTACACCTTC	CASSLSRGSTYTF
.	TRBV4-1	TRBD1	TRBJ1-6	TGCGCCAGCAGCCAAGAAAGGCAGGGGGCTAAAGGTTCACCCCTCCACTTT	CASSQERQGAKGSPLHF
.	TRBV27	.	TRBJ1-6	TGTGCCAGCAGTACCCAGACAGGTGGATGGTTTTCACCCCTCCACTTT	CASSTQTGGWFSPLHF
.	TRBV5-8	.	TRBJ2-3	TGTGCCAGCAGCATCACCTTGGTGTTGGTCGAGATGAAACCAGATACGCAGTATTTT	CASSITLVLVEMKPDTQYF
.	TRBV7-3	TRBD1	TRBJ2-1	TGTGCCAGCAGCTTAAAAGAGACAGGGCTTGGTGAGCAGTTCTTC	CASSLKETGLGEQFF
few	TRBV29-1	TRBD1	TRBJ2-3	TGCAGCGTCCTCAGGGGGCCAGGCACAGATACGCAGTATTTT	CSVLRGPGTDTQYF
many	TRBV12-3/TRBV12-4	.	TRBJ2-3	TGTGCCAGCAGTCTACCCCGGGACCCAGATACGCAGTATTTT	CASSLPRDPDTQYF
.	TRBV4-1	TRBD1	TRBJ2-3	TGCGCCAGCAGCCTTGTCAGGGGGTTTAGCACAGATACGCAGTATTTT	CASSLVRGFSTDTQYF
.	TRBV7-9	TRBD1	TRBJ2-4	TGTGCCAGCAGGGACGACAGGGATGCGACCAAAAACATTCAGTACTTC	CASRDDRDATKNIQYF